This T cell receptor (beta chain) is drawn from a study of beta chain features in type 1 diabetes. Study observations and caveats: Among all four CD4+ subsets, Type 1 diabetes patients had TCRB CDR3s that were moderately but significantly shorter.

This clone was observed a handful of times. Its antigen is unidentified. V gave up 5 bases and J gave up 3 bases; unmatched junction bases: 7. The CDR3 runs to 15 residues. Per the germline V gene, CDR1 is SGHTA and CDR2 is FQGTGA. Isolated RNA was reverse transcribed in full, so expressed TCRB transcripts were sequenced. Clones were read by immunoSEQ multiplex PCR, and TCRdb kept only the in-frame ones, dropping some. The data show 300,000 to 450,000 clones, roughly 12% seen once. The sequenced material came from naive CD4+ T cells from blood. This clonotype originated in a young woman with type 1 diabetes. The chain carries TRBV7-3 and TRBJ2-3, with 8 positions matching TRBD1. Here the CDR3 DNA reads TGTGCCAGCAGCCTGAGACAGGGGTGGACAGATACGCAGTATTTT. It encodes CASSLRQGWTDTQYF.